This T cell receptor (beta chain) was captured by sequencing in a study of T cell responses to AZD1222 COVID-19 vaccine. The CDR3 has 15 amino acids. V dropped 5 bases and J dropped 3 bases, with 14 bases sitting between them. CDR1 and CDR2 from the germline V gene are SGHRS and YFSETQ. Sequenced by immunoSEQ multiplex PCR; TCRdb stores in-frame clones only, minus some. The sample consists of some 150,000 clones, 85% to 95% of them appearing once. Findings of the study overall: Females outnumbered males among donors, who were mostly white British; clonal diversity was possibly underestimated. With dominance at 160-218 and 743-854, vaccine-associated CD4 TCRs spanned spike. Repertoire collection took place solely once the T cell response had peaked.

A single count supports this clone. Its antigen is still unknown. The source of this sequence is an adult in good health. V and J are TRBV5-1 and TRBJ2-2; D is unclear. Here the sequenced sample was peripheral blood, taken on day 0 of AZD1222 vaccination. The CDR3 sequence: CASRPFWSDTGELFF. For the CDR3, the DNA is TGCGCCAGCAGGCCCTTCTGGTCGGACACCGGGGAGCTGTTTTTT.